This is a list of T cell receptor beta chains from one sample in a study of CD4+ T cells in melanoma. Libraries were prepared by immunoSEQ multiplex PCR; TCRdb keeps only in-frame clonotypes and omits some of them. The data hold about 140,000 clones, with 92% observed a single time. The receptor source for this set is a human donor with melanoma. Both conserved end residues are part of each CDR3. The order of the fields is CDR3 length, J gene, V gene, CDR3 protein.

CDR3 length: 18; J gene: TRBJ1-1; V gene: TRBV2; CDR3 protein: CASSHSRDTPLENTEAFF
CDR3 length: 17; J gene: TRBJ1-5; V gene: TRBV5-8; CDR3 protein: CASSKGQGSVLNQPQHF
CDR3 length: 14; J gene: TRBJ1-4; V gene: TRBV5-1; CDR3 protein: CASSLVSGNEKLFF
CDR3 length: 14; J gene: TRBJ1-2; V gene: TRBV7-6; CDR3 protein: CASSAGTGDVGYTF
CDR3 length: 15; J gene: TRBJ1-2; V gene: TRBV27; CDR3 protein: CASSFTGARGYGYTF
CDR3 length: 14; J gene: TRBJ1-3; V gene: TRBV5-1; CDR3 protein: CASRGQVSGNTIYF
CDR3 length: 17; J gene: TRBJ1-6; V gene: TRBV9; CDR3 protein: CASSVAGQMAGNSPLHF
CDR3 length: 15; J gene: TRBJ2-7; V gene: TRBV19; CDR3 protein: CASRNLRTERDEQYF
CDR3 length: 15; J gene: TRBJ1-2; V gene: TRBV4-1; CDR3 protein: CASSQAKTGHYGYTF
CDR3 length: 13; J gene: TRBJ2-7; V gene: TRBV6-1; CDR3 protein: CASSEQAYYEQYF
CDR3 length: 13; J gene: TRBJ2-2; V gene: TRBV18; CDR3 protein: CASSPIRTGELFF
CDR3 length: 16; J gene: TRBJ1-2; V gene: TRBV9; CDR3 protein: CASSVSYLFDLYGYTF
CDR3 length: 12; J gene: TRBJ2-2; V gene: TRBV4-1; CDR3 protein: CASSHFTGELFF
CDR3 length: 15; J gene: TRBJ1-1; V gene: TRBV5-1; CDR3 protein: CASSLNPAVITEAFF
CDR3 length: 16; J gene: TRBJ1-6; V gene: TRBV5-1; CDR3 protein: CASSRQGTGFDSPLHF
CDR3 length: 15; J gene: TRBJ2-5; V gene: TRBV18; CDR3 protein: CASSPPSTEKETQYF
CDR3 length: 14; J gene: TRBJ1-4; V gene: TRBV30; CDR3 protein: CAWRVQGGNEKLFF
CDR3 length: 14; J gene: TRBJ2-5; V gene: TRBV5-6; CDR3 protein: CASSLIPPLGTQYF
CDR3 length: 14; J gene: TRBJ2-3; V gene: TRBV29-1; CDR3 protein: CSGTGRGGTDTQYF
CDR3 length: 13; J gene: TRBJ2-5; V gene: TRBV5-1; CDR3 protein: CASSLGGRETQYF
CDR3 length: 11; J gene: TRBJ1-1; V gene: TRBV5-4; CDR3 protein: CASSGGYEAFF
CDR3 length: 15; J gene: TRBJ1-1; V gene: TRBV14; CDR3 protein: CASSQALLRQGETFF
CDR3 length: 13; J gene: TRBJ1-2; V gene: TRBV19; CDR3 protein: CASSIIRQGGYTF
CDR3 length: 16; J gene: TRBJ1-3; V gene: TRBV11-2; CDR3 protein: CASNTLTGPLGNTIYF
CDR3 length: 14; J gene: TRBJ2-5; V gene: TRBV2; CDR3 protein: CASSGQTYQETQYF
CDR3 length: 14; J gene: TRBJ2-1; V gene: TRBV7-9; CDR3 protein: CASSQWRGRDEQFF
CDR3 length: 11; J gene: TRBJ1-2; V gene: TRBV20-1; CDR3 protein: CSAYRDYGYTF
CDR3 length: 15; J gene: TRBJ2-5; V gene: TRBV5-1; CDR3 protein: CASSSTTSGQETQYF
CDR3 length: 14; J gene: TRBJ1-5; V gene: TRBV7-6; CDR3 protein: CASSLGGAEVAQHF
CDR3 length: 15; J gene: TRBJ2-7; V gene: TRBV18; CDR3 protein: CASSPKLAGSYEQYF
CDR3 length: 12; J gene: TRBJ1-2; V gene: TRBV29-1; CDR3 protein: CSYRTDNYGYTF
CDR3 length: 14; J gene: TRBJ1-2; V gene: TRBV27; CDR3 protein: CASSLSLVRPGYTF
CDR3 length: 16; J gene: TRBJ2-3; V gene: TRBV11-2; CDR3 protein: CASNFGLAGAQDTQYF
CDR3 length: 14; J gene: TRBJ1-6; V gene: TRBV6-1; CDR3 protein: CASSEVDSNSPLHF
CDR3 length: 16; J gene: TRBJ2-7; V gene: TRBV5-1; CDR3 protein: CASSINQPTSSYEQYF
CDR3 length: 13; J gene: TRBJ1-1; V gene: TRBV30; CDR3 protein: CAWSRQAIPEAFF
CDR3 length: 13; J gene: TRBJ2-3; V gene: TRBV2; CDR3 protein: CASHGALTDTQYF
CDR3 length: 15; J gene: TRBJ2-5; V gene: TRBV2; CDR3 protein: CASGGDRGRQETQYF
CDR3 length: 13; J gene: TRBJ2-7; V gene: TRBV11-2; CDR3 protein: CASSLEIFHEQYF
CDR3 length: 16; J gene: TRBJ2-5; V gene: TRBV1; CDR3 protein: CTSSQEKRGSQETQYF
CDR3 length: 16; J gene: TRBJ2-7; V gene: TRBV23-1; CDR3 protein: CASSCTGPPTIYEQYF
CDR3 length: 13; J gene: TRBJ2-1; V gene: TRBV7-3; CDR3 protein: CASRGQGGNEQFF
CDR3 length: 14; J gene: TRBJ1-1; V gene: TRBV7-2; CDR3 protein: CASSLNAGRSEAFF
CDR3 length: 14; J gene: TRBJ2-1; V gene: TRBV25-1; CDR3 protein: CASAKDRGLNEQFF
CDR3 length: 13; J gene: TRBJ2-3; V gene: TRBV11-3; CDR3 protein: CASSLVGVDTQYF
CDR3 length: 15; J gene: TRBJ1-2; V gene: TRBV27; CDR3 protein: CASSLTRDVSYGYTF
CDR3 length: 10; J gene: TRBJ1-1; V gene: TRBV11-3; CDR3 protein: CASSLVGAFF
CDR3 length: 15; J gene: TRBJ2-3; V gene: TRBV6-1; CDR3 protein: CASSGAVTSTDTQYF
CDR3 length: 13; J gene: TRBJ2-5; V gene: TRBV2; CDR3 protein: CASSRAPQETQYF
CDR3 length: 20; J gene: TRBJ2-6; V gene: TRBV27; CDR3 protein: CASSPFFGQGFPSGANVLTF
CDR3 length: 13; J gene: TRBJ2-5; V gene: TRBV10-1; CDR3 protein: CATSRGYRETQYF